The rows below give T cell receptor beta chains drawn from one sample of a study of CD8 T cells in Susac syndrome. TCRdb redid the calling of the immunoSEQ multiplex PCR reads with MiXCR, one entry per CDR3 protein. The table shows some 200,000 distinct CDR3 sequences, with roughly 96% occurring only once. Sequencing used CD4+ T cells from PBMCs. These receptors were taken from a human donor with multiple sclerosis. CDR3s include the opening cysteine and the closing phenylalanine or tryptophan. A D gene is named only where the DNA matches it firmly. For some rows the clone size is stated as once, few or many, or as a class when expanded; others skip it.

d_call	cdr3_length	v_call	clone_size	j_call	cdr3_aa
NA	13	TRBV29-1	NA	TRBJ2-4	CSVEVGARNIQYF
NA	13	TRBV27	NA	TRBJ2-1	CASRTALDNEQFF
NA	16	TRBV5-4	NA	TRBJ2-2	CASSAPSGKNTGELFF
NA	10	TRBV12-3/TRBV12-4	NA	TRBJ2-1	CASSGSFSFF
NA	15	TRBV7-2	once	TRBJ2-3	CASSTGRAVSDTQYF
NA	13	TRBV20-1	NA	TRBJ2-7	CSANGRDPYEQYF
TRBD1	16	TRBV24-1	NA	TRBJ1-5	CATSDSRTGYNQPQHF
NA	13	TRBV20-1	NA	TRBJ1-2	CSARVPGTNGYTF
NA	15	TRBV7-3	NA	TRBJ2-1	CASSFRLGDRDEQFF
NA	14	TRBV7-2	NA	TRBJ2-5	CASSYRGGGETQYF
NA	12	TRBV7-9	NA	TRBJ2-1	CASSLIGHEQFF
TRBD2	15	TRBV2	NA	TRBJ2-3	CASSEVGLAVDTQYF
NA	13	TRBV20-1	NA	TRBJ2-5	CSARGSYQETQYF
NA	13	TRBV3-1	NA	TRBJ2-7	CASSQDYPYEQYF
TRBD2	14	TRBV20-1	once	TRBJ2-1	CSARLAGAYNEQFF
NA	13	TRBV20-1	NA	TRBJ1-1	CSARFRGNTEAFF
TRBD1	15	TRBV4-2	NA	TRBJ1-5	CASSQGRDRNQPQHF
NA	13	TRBV15	NA	TRBJ2-5	CATSRDERKTQYF
TRBD2	13	TRBV6-5	once	TRBJ2-1	CASSERGNNEQFF